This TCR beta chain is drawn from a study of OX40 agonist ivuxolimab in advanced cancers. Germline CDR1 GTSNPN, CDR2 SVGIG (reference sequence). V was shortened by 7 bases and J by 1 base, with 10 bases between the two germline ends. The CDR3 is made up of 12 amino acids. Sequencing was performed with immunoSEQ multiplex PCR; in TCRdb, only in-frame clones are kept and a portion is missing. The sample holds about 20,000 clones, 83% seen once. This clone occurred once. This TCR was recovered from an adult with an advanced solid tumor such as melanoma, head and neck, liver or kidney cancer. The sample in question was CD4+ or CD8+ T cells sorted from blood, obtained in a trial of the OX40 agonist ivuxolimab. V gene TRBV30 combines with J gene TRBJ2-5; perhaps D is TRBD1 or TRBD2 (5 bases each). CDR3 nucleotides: TGTGCCTATTCCGGGGCCCAAGAGACCCAGTACTTC. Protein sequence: CAYSGAQETQYF.